This TCR beta chain was identified in a study of CD8+CD57+ T cells in acquired aplastic anemia. About the research overall: Yields of DNA that came from sorted CD4+ and CD8+ cells averaged roughly 3 ug.

This clonotype showed up just a few times. Genomic DNA provided the template from which TCR beta VDJ and CDR3 profiles were obtained. TCRdb re-derived calls from the reads in MiXCR, one entry per CDR3 protein. The sample consists of approximately 200,000 distinct CDR3 sequences, around 60% of them appearing once. With V trimmed by 8 bases and J by 0 bases, 6 bases remained unmatched. There are 14 residues in the CDR3. CDR1 is ENHRY, CDR2 SYGVKD, per germline. The receptor's source is a human donor in good health. The sample consisted of sorted CD4+, CD8+, or CD8+CD57+ T cells (not recorded which) from PBMCs. The rearrangement uses TRBV10-3 and TRBJ2-7; TRBD1 matches 8 bases. In DNA, the CDR3 is TGTGCCATCGCCTGGGGGACAGGCTCCTACGAGCAGTACTTC. It specifies CAIAWGTGSYEQYF.